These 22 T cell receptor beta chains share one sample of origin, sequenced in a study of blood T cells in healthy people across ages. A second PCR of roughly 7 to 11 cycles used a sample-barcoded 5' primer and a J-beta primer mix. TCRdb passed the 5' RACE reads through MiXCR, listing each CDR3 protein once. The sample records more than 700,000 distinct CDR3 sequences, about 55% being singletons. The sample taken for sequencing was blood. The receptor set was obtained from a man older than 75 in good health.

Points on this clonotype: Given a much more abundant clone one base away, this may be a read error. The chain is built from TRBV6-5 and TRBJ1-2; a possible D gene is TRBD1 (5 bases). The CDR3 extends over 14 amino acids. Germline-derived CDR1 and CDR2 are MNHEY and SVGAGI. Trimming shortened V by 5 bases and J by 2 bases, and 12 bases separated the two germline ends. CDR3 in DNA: TGTGCCAGCAGTGCCTGGGGGGGGAACTATGGCTACACCTTC. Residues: CASSAWGGNYGYTF.

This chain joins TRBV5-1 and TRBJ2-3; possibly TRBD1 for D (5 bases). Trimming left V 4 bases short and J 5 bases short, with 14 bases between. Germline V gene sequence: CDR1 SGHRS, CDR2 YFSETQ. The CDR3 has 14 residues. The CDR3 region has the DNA TGCGCCAGCAGCGGAAGGGGAATGGGAGATACGCAGTATTTT. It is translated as CASSGRGMGDTQYF.

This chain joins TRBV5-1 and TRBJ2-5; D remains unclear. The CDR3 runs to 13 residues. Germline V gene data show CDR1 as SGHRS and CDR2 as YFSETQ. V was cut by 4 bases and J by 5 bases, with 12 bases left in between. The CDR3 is CASSVDVLETQYF. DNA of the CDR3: TGCGCCAGCAGCGTCGACGTCCTGGAGACCCAGTACTTC.

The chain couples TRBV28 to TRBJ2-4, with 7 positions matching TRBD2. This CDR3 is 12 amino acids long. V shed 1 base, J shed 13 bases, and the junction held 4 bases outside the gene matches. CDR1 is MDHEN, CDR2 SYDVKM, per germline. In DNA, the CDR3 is TGTGCCAGCAGTTTATTCTTGCGGGAGCAGTACTTC. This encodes CASSLFLREQYF.

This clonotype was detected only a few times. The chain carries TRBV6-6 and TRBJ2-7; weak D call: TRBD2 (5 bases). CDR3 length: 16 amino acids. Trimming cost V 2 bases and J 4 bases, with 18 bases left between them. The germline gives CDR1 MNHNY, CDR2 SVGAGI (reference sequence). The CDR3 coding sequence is TGTGCCAGCAGTTACGGTATCACCGGAGGCGGGTACGAGCAGTACTTC. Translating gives CASSYGITGGGYEQYF.

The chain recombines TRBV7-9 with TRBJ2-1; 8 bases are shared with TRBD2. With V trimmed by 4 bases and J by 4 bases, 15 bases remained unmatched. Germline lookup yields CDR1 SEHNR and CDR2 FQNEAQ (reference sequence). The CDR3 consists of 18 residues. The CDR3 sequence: CASSSSGFGTRSYNEQFF. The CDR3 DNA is TGTGCCAGCAGCTCCTCAGGGTTCGGGACTAGATCATACAATGAGCAGTTCTTC. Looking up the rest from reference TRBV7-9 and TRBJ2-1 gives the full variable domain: DTGVSQNPRHKITKRGQNVTFRCDPISEHNRLYWYRQTLGQGPEFLTYFQNEAQLEKSRLLSDRFSAERPKGSFSTLEIQRTEQGDSAMYLCASSSSGFGTRSYNEQFFGPGTRLTVL.

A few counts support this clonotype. The CDR3 loop is CATSPRERDTHQWAYF. Written as DNA, the CDR3 is TGTGCCACCAGCCCCAGGGAGCGGGATACCCATCAATGGGCGTATTTT. The chain combines TRBV15 with TRBJ2-3, with 7 bases aligning to TRBD2. The CDR3 covers 16 residues. The germline V gene has CDR1 LNHNV and CDR2 YYDKDF (reference sequence). After removal of 5 bases from V and 14 bases from J, the junction contained 22 bases not matched to a gene.

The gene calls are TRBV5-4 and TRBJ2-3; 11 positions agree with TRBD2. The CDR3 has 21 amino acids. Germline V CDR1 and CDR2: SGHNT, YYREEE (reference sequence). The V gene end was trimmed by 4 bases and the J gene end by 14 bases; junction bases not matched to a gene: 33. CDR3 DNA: TGTGCCAGCAGCCCCCCTTTGGTAGCGGGAGGGCGTGTTATTTCCGACAGATACGCGTATTTT. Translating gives CASSPPLVAGGRVISDRYAYF.

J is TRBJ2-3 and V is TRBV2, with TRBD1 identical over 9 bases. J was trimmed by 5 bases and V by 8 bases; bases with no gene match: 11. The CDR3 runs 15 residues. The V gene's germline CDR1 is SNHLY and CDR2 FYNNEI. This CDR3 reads CASCPRQGEGDTQYF. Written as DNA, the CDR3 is TGTGCCAGCTGCCCGAGACAGGGGGAGGGAGATACGCAGTATTTT.

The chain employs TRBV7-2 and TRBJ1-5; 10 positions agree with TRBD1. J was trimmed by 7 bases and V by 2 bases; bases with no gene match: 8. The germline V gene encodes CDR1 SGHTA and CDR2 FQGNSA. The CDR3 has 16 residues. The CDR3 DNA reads TGTGCCAGCAGCTTATCCCGACAGGGGGCAGGACAGCCCCAGCATTTT. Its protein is CASSLSRQGAGQPQHF.

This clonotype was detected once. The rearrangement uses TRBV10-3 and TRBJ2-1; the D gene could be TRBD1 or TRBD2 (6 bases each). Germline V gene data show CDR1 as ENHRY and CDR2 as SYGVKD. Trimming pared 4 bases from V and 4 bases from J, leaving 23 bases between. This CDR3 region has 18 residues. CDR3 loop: CAISGRLGGSSGYNEQFF. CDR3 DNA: TGTGCCATCAGTGGTAGACTAGGGGGGAGCTCGGGGTACAATGAGCAGTTCTTC.

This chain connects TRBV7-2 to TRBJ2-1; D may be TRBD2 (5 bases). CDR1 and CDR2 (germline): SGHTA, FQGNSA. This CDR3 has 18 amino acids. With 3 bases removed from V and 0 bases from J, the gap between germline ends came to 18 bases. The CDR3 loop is CASSFQAGGPNSYNEQFF. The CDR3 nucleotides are TGTGCCAGCAGCTTCCAAGCCGGAGGTCCGAACTCCTACAATGAGCAGTTCTTC.

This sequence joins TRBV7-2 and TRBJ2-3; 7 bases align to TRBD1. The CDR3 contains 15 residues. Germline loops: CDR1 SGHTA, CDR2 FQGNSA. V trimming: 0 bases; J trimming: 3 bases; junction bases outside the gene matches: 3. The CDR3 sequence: CASSLAGQRTDTQYF. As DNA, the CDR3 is TGTGCCAGCAGCTTAGCGGGACAGAGAACAGATACGCAGTATTTT.

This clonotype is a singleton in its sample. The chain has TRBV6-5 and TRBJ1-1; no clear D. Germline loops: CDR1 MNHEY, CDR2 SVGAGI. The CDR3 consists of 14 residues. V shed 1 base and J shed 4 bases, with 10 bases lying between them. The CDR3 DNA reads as TGTGCCAGCAGTTACTTTGGGGTGGGCACTGAAGCTTTCTTT. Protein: CASSYFGVGTEAFF.

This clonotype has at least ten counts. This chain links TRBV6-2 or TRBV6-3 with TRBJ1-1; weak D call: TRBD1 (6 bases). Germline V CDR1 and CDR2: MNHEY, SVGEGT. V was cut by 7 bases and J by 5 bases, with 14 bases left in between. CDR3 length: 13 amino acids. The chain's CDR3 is CASNLQGSTEAFF. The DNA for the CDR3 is TGTGCCAGCAACTTACAGGGCTCGACTGAAGCTTTCTTT.

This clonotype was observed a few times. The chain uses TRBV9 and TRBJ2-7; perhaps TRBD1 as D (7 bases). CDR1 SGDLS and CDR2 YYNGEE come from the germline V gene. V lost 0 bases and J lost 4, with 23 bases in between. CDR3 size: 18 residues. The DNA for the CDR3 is TGTGCCAGCAGCGTAGGATCCCCGCACGCGGGACAGATATACGAGCAGTACTTC. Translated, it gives CASSVGSPHAGQIYEQYF.

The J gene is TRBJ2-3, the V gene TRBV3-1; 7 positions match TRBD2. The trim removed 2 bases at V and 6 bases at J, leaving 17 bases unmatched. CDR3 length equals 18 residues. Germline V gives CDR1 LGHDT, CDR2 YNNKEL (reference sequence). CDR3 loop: CASSQPPGTGGSRDTQYF. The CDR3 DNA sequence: TGTGCCAGCAGCCAACCTCCCGGGACTGGCGGGAGTCGTGATACGCAGTATTTT.

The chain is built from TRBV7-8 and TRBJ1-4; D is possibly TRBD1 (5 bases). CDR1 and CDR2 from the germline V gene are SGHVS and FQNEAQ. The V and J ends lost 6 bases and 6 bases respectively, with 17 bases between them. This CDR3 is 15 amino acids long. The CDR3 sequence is CASSTGGDLDEKLFF. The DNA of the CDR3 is TGTGCCAGCAGTACGGGGGGAGACCTTGATGAAAAACTGTTTTTT.

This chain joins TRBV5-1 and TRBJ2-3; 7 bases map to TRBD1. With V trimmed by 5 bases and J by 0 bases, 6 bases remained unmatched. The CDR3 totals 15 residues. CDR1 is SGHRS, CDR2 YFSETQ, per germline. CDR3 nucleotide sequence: TGCGCCAGCAGTTCCGCGGACAGGAGCACAGATACGCAGTATTTT. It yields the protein CASSSADRSTDTQYF.

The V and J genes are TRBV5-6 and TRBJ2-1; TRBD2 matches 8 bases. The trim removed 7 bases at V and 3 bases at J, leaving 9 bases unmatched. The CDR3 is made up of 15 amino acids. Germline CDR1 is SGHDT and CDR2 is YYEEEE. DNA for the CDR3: TGTGCCAGCGGAGTTTTAGCGGGAATCTACAATGAGCAGTTCTTC. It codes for CASGVLAGIYNEQFF.

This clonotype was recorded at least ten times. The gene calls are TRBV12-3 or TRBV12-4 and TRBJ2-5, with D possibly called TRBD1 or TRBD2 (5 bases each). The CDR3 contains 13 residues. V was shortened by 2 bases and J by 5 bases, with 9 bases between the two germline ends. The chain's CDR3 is CASSLRGVETQYF. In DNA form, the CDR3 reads TGTGCCAGCAGTTTACGGGGCGTGGAGACCCAGTACTTC.

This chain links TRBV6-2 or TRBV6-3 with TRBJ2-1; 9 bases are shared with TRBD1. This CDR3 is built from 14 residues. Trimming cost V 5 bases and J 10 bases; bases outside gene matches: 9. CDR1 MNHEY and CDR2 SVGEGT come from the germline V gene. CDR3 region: CASSLDRGREEQFF. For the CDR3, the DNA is TGTGCCAGCAGTCTGGACAGGGGTAGGGAGGAGCAGTTCTTC.